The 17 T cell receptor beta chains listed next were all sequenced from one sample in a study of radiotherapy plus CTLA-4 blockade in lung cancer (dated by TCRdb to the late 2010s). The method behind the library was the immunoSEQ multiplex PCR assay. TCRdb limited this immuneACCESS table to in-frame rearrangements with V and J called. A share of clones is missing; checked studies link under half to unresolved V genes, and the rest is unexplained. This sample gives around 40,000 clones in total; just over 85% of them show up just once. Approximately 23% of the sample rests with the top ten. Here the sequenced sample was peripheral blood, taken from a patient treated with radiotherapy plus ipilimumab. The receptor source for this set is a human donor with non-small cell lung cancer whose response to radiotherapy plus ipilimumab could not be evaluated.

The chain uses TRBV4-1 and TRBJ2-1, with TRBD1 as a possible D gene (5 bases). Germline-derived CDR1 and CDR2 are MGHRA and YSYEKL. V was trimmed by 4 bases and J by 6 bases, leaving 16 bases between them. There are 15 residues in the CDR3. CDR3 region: CASSRAGPVFNEQFF. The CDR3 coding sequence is TGCGCCAGCAGCCGCGCAGGGCCGGTTTTCAATGAGCAGTTCTTC.

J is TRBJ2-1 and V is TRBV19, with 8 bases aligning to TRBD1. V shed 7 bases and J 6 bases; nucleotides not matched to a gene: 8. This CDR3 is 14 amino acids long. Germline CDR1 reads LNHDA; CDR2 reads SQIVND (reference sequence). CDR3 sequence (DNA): TGTGCCAGTAAATCCCCAGGGGGCTTCAATGAGCAGTTCTTC. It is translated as CASKSPGGFNEQFF.

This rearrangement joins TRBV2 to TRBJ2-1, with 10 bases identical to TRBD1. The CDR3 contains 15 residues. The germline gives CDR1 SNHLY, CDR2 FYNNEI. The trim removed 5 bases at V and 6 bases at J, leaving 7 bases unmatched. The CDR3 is CASSLRDRGGNEQFF. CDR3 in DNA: TGTGCCAGCAGTCTCCGGGACAGGGGTGGCAATGAGCAGTTCTTC.

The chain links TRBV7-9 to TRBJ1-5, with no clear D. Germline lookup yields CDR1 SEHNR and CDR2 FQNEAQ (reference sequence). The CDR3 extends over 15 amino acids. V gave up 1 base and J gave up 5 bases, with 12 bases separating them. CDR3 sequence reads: CASSLDRTWDQPQHF. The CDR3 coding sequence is TGTGCCAGCAGCTTAGACAGAACTTGGGATCAGCCCCAGCATTTT.

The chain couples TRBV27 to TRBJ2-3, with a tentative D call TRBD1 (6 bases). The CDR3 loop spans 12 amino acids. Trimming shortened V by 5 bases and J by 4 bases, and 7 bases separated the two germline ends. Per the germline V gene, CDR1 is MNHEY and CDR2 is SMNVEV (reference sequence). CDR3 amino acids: CASSNRADTQYF. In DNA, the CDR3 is TGTGCCAGCAGTAACAGGGCAGATACGCAGTATTTT.

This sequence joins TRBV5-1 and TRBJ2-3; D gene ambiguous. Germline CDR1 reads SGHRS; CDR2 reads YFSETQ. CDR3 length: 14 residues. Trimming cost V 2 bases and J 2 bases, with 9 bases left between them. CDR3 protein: CASSFSTTTDTQYF. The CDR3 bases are TGCGCCAGCAGCTTTTCTACTACCACAGATACGCAGTATTTT.

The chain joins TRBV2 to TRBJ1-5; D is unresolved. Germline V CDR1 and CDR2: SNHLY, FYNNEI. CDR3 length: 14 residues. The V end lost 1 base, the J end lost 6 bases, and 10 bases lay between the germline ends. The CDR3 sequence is CASSEDRWSQPQHF. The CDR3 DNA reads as TGTGCCAGCAGTGAAGACCGGTGGAGTCAGCCCCAGCATTTT.

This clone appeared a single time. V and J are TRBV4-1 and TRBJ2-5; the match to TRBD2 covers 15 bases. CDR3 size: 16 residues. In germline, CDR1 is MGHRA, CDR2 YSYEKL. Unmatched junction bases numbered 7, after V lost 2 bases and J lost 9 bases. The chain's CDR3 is CASSQFGLAGGSAQYF. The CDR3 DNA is TGCGCCAGCAGCCAATTTGGACTAGCGGGGGGGTCGGCCCAGTACTTC.

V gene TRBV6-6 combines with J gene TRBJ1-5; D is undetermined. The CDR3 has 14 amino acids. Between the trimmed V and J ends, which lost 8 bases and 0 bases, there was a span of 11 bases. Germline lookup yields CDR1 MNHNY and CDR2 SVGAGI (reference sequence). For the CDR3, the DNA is TGTGCCAGCGCCCTACTAGGTAGCAATCAGCCCCAGCATTTT. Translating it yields CASALLGSNQPQHF.

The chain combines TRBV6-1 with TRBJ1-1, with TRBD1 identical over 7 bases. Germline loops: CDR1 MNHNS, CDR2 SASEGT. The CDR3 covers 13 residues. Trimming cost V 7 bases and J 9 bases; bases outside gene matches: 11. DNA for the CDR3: TGTGCCAGCATGTACAGGGGTCAAGGGAAAGCTTTCTTT. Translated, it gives CASMYRGQGKAFF.

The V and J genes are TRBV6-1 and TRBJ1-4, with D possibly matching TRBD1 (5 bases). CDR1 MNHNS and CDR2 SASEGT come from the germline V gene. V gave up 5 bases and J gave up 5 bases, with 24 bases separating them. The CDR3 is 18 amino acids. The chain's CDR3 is CASSKDGGTWGVNEKLFF. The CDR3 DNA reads TGTGCCAGCAGTAAAGACGGAGGGACGTGGGGTGTAAATGAAAAACTGTTTTTT.

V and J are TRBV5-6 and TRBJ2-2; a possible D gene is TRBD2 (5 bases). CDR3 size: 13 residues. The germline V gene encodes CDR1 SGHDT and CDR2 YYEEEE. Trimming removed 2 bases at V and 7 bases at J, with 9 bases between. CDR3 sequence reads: CASSFGVLGELFF. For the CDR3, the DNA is TGTGCCAGCAGCTTCGGGGTTCTCGGGGAGCTGTTTTTT. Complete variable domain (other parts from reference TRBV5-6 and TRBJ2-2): DAGVTQSPTHLIKTRGQQVTLRCSPKSGHDTVSWYQQALGQGPQFIFQYYEEEERQRGNFPDRFSGHQFPNYSSELNVNALLLGDSALYLCASSFGVLGELFFGEGSRLTVL.

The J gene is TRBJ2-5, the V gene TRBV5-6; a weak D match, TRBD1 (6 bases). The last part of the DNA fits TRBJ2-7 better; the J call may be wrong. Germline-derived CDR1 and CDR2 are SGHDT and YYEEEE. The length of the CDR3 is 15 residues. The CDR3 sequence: CASSSGETGYYEQYF. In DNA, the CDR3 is TGTGCCAGCAGCAGCGGCGAGACAGGCTACTACGAGCAGTACTTC.

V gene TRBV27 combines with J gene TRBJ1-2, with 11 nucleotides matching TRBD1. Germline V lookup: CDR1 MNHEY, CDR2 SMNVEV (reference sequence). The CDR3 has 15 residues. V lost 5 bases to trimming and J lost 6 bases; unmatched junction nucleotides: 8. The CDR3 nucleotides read TGTGCCAGCAGTACCCGGACAGGGGGCTTTCATGGCTACACCTTC. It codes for CASSTRTGGFHGYTF.

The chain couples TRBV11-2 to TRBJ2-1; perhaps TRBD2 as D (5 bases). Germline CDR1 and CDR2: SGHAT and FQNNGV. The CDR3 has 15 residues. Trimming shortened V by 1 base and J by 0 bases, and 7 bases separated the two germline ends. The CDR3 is CASSLVRGSYNEQFF. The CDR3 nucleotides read TGTGCCAGCAGCTTAGTCCGGGGCTCCTACAATGAGCAGTTCTTC.

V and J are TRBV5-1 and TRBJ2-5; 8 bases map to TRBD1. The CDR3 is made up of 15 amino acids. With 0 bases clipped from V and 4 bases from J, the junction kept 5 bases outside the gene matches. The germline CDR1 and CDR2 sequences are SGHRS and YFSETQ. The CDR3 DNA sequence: TGCGCCAGCAGCTTGGGGACAGGGTGGGGAGAGACCCAGTACTTC. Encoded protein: CASSLGTGWGETQYF.

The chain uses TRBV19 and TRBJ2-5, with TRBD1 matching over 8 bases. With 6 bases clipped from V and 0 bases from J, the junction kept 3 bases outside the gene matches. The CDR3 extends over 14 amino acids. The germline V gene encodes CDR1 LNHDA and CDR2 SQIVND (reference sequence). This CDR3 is CASRRDRNQETQYF. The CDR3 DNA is TGTGCCAGTAGGAGGGACAGGAACCAAGAGACCCAGTACTTC.